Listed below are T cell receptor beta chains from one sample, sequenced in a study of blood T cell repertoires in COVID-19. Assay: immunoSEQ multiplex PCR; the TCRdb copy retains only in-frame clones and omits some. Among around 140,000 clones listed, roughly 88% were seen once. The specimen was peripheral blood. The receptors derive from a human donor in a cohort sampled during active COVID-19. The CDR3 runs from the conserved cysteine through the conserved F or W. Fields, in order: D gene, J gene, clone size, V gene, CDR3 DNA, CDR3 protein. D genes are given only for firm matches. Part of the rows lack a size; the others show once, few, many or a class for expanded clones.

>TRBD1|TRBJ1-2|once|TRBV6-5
TGTGCCAGCAGTTACCTCCGACAGGGGCGTAGGAGCTACACCTTC
CASSYLRQGRRSYTF
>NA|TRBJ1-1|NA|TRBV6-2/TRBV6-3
TGTGCCAGCAGTTCCTGGAGTGGGGGGAGTTTCTTT
CASSSWSGGSFF
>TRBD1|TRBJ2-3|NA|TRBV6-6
TGTGCCAGCAGTTACACCAACAGGGGTGCAGATACGCAGTATTTT
CASSYTNRGADTQYF
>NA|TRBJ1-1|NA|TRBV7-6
TGTGCCAGCAGCCTGGGGGGGAGGGCCACTGAAGCTTTCTTT
CASSLGGRATEAFF
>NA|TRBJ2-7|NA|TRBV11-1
TGTGCCAGCAGCACCGGGACTCTAAGGGACGAGCAGTACTTC
CASSTGTLRDEQYF
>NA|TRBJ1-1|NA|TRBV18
TGTGCCAGCTCACCAAGACAGCCCTCCACTGAAGCTTTCTTT
CASSPRQPSTEAFF
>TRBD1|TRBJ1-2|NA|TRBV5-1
TGCGCCAGCAGCATCGACAGGGGGCCGCGTGGCTATGGCTACACCTTC
CASSIDRGPRGYGYTF
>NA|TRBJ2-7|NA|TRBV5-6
TGTGCCAGCAGCACCGACACCTCCTACGAGCAGTACTTC
CASSTDTSYEQYF
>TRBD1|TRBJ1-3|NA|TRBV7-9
TGTGCCAGCAGCTTAAGACAGGGGGCAAACACCATATATTTT
CASSLRQGANTIYF
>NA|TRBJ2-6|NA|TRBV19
TGTGCCAGTAATAGGGGCTCTGGGGCCAACGTCCTGACTTTC
CASNRGSGANVLTF